Sequencing of this T cell receptor beta chain was carried out in a study of shared clonotypes between healthy human individuals. Broader study findings: Clonotypes shared by all four donors outscored non-shared clonotypes in generation probability.

Original data processing: ImmunoSEQ only sent back junction sequences with no quality scores, so filtering was done differently. Produced via immunoSEQ multiplex PCR; TCRdb's table is partial and in-frame only. Clonal size and the V and J genes are those of that table, whereas D and trimming came from the DNA. The sample includes about 980,000 clones, 70% to 85% of them seen just once. The investigators split CD4+ cells into a CD45RA+ naive subset and a CD45RA-negative memory subset. The length of the CDR3 is 14 residues. Germline values: CDR1 SEHNR, CDR2 FQNEAQ (reference sequence). V gave up 5 bases and J gave up 6 bases, with 15 bases separating them. About this clone itself: The antigen is unknown.

Sequencing was carried out using memory CD4+ T cells sorted from blood. Regarding subset: CD45RA-negative fraction. This TCR was sampled from a man in his late teens or twenties in good health. The chain recombines TRBV7-9 with TRBJ2-3; possibly TRBD2 for D (5 bases). The CDR3 coding sequence is TGTGCCAGCAGCACGAGAGGGCTACAGGATACGCAGTATTTT. It codes for CASSTRGLQDTQYF.